This entry lists 30 T cell receptor beta chains sequenced from one sample in a study of blood T cell repertoires in COVID-19. Some clones are missing from TCRdb's copy, which holds only in-frame ones; the method was immunoSEQ multiplex PCR. The top ten clones hold 5% to 6.5% of a sample with tens of thousands of clones, roughly 90% of them seen once. The sample comprised peripheral blood. These receptors all stem from a woman aged 50 to 60 with acute or convalescent COVID-19.

The rearrangement uses TRBV6-2 or TRBV6-3 and TRBJ1-1; D gene ambiguous. The germline V gene encodes CDR1 MNHEY and CDR2 SVGEGT. The CDR3 extends over 12 amino acids. V was shortened by 2 bases and J by 4 bases, with 5 bases between the two germline ends. The CDR3 DNA is TGTGCCAGCAGTTACCAGCGCACTGAAGCTTTCTTT. It yields the protein CASSYQRTEAFF.

The chain links TRBV27 to TRBJ2-7; perhaps TRBD2 as D (5 bases). Germline loops: CDR1 MNHEY, CDR2 SMNVEV (reference sequence). CDR3 size: 12 residues. Trimming stripped 11 bases from V and 7 bases from J, with 18 bases between. CDR3 in amino acids: CAGKRERWEQYF. The CDR3 bases are TGTGCCGGCAAGAGGGAACGATGGGAGCAGTACTTC.

V gene TRBV5-4 combines with J gene TRBJ2-5, with 11 positions matching TRBD2. Germline CDR1 SGHNT, CDR2 YYREEE (reference sequence). This CDR3 is built from 14 residues. The junction had 3 bases not matched to a gene; V was cut back by 6 bases and J by 2 bases. Written as DNA, the CDR3 is TGTGCCAGCACGCTAGCGGGGGGTCAAGAGACCCAGTACTTC. Amino acids: CASTLAGGQETQYF.

The J gene is TRBJ2-1, the V gene TRBV9; 8 nucleotides agree with TRBD2. CDR3 length equals 15 residues. Germline CDR1 SGDLS, CDR2 YYNGEE. The junction had 4 bases not matched to a gene; V was cut back by 0 bases and J by 5 bases. The CDR3 loop is CASSVVSGAHNEQFF. CDR3 DNA: TGTGCCAGCAGCGTAGTTAGCGGGGCACACAATGAGCAGTTCTTC. The complete variable domain, with remaining parts taken from reference TRBV9 and TRBJ2-1, reads DSGVTQTPKHLITATGQRVTLRCSPRSGDLSVYWYQQSLDQGLQFLIQYYNGEERAKGNILERFSAQQFPDLHSELNLSSLELGDSALYFCASSVVSGAHNEQFFGPGTRLTVL.

The CDR3 bases are TGTGCCACCAGCAGAGACAGTAGCAATCAGCCCCAGCATTTT. This gives the protein CATSRDSSNQPQHF. The chain employs TRBV15 and TRBJ1-5; D uncertain. The CDR3 is 14 residues long. Germline loops: CDR1 LNHNV, CDR2 YYDKDF (reference sequence). The V and J ends lost 0 bases and 0 bases respectively, with 3 bases between them.

This clone was counted once. The chain employs TRBV5-6 and TRBJ2-7; 10 bases fit TRBD2. The junction had 2 bases not matched to a gene; V was cut back by 4 bases and J by 1 base. CDR1 is SGHDT, CDR2 YYEEEE, per germline. The CDR3 runs 14 residues. This chain's CDR3 is CASSRGLASYEQYF. DNA of the CDR3: TGTGCCAGCAGCAGGGGACTAGCGTCCTACGAGCAGTACTTC.

The chain recombines TRBV5-8 with TRBJ1-6, with 9 bases identical to TRBD1. Germline V gene sequence: CDR1 SGHTS, CDR2 YDEGEE. Trimming took 4 bases from V and 7 from J; bases not matched to a gene: 6. The CDR3 spans 15 residues. The CDR3 region is CASSPDRGDNSPLHF. Here the CDR3 DNA reads TGTGCCAGCAGCCCGGACAGGGGTGACAATTCACCCCTCCACTTT.

This chain joins TRBV3-1 (or the pseudogene TRBV3-2) and TRBJ2-1; D gene uncertain. The germline V gene has CDR1 LGHDT and CDR2 YNNKEL (reference sequence). Trimming stripped 5 bases from V and 6 bases from J, with 17 bases between. The CDR3 extends over 15 amino acids. CDR3 residues: CASSSRSPERNEQFF. The CDR3 DNA reads as TGTGCCAGCAGCTCTAGATCCCCTGAGCGCAATGAGCAGTTCTTC.

A word on this clone: Distinct nucleotide sequences in the sample also encode this CDR3. This chain uses TRBV5-1 with TRBJ2-2; 7 nucleotides match TRBD2. The V gene's germline CDR1 is SGHRS and CDR2 YFSETQ. This CDR3 is built from 15 residues. V lost 5 bases to trimming and J lost 2 bases; unmatched junction nucleotides: 6. Here the CDR3 DNA reads TGCGCCAGCAGTAGCGGGCAGCGAAACACCGGGGAGCTGTTTTTT. Protein: CASSSGQRNTGELFF.

The V gene is TRBV2, the J gene TRBJ1-1; TRBD1 matches at 7 bases. This CDR3 has 13 amino acids. Germline-derived CDR1 and CDR2 are SNHLY and FYNNEI. V was pared by 7 bases and J by 10 bases, with 12 bases of the junction left unmatched. CDR3 DNA sequence: TGTGCCAGCACAGAGGGGAACAGGGGAGCAGCTTTCTTT. As protein: CASTEGNRGAAFF.

The chain is built from TRBV5-1 and TRBJ1-2; D is possibly TRBD1 (5 bases). CDR1 is SGHRS and CDR2 is YFSETQ in the germline V gene. Trimming pared 0 bases from V and 0 bases from J, leaving 12 bases between. The CDR3 has 16 amino acids. CDR3 nucleotide sequence: TGCGCCAGCAGCTTGGGGGGTGGACATACTAACTATGGCTACACCTTC. Encoded protein: CASSLGGGHTNYGYTF.

The chain carries TRBV2 and TRBJ1-5; D may be TRBD1 (6 bases). CDR1 is SNHLY, CDR2 FYNNEI, per germline. The CDR3 is 15 residues long. The ends were cut back, 5 bases at V and 5 bases at J, with 16 bases in the middle. In DNA, the CDR3 is TGTGCCAGCAGTACACAGGGTGAGGTGTATCAGCCCCAGCATTTT. Amino acid sequence: CASSTQGEVYQPQHF. The variable domain in full, with the rest retrieved from reference TRBV2 and TRBJ1-5, is EPEVTQTPSHQVTQMGQEVILRCVPISNHLYFYWYRQILGQKVEFLVSFYNNEISEKSEIFDDQFSVERPDGSNFTLKIRSTKLEDSAMYFCASSTQGEVYQPQHFGDGTRLSIL.

The chain combines TRBV18 with TRBJ2-3; the D gene is possibly TRBD2 (5 bases). CDR1 and CDR2 from the germline V gene are KGHSH and LQKENI. CDR3 length equals 16 residues. The ends were cut back, 2 bases at V and 2 bases at J, with 14 bases in the middle. The CDR3 spells CASSPRSGEDTDTQYF. Here the CDR3 DNA reads TGTGCCAGCTCACCAAGAAGCGGCGAAGACACAGATACGCAGTATTTT. Variable domain in full (rest from reference TRBV18 and TRBJ2-3): NAGVMQNPRHLVRRRGQEARLRCSPMKGHSHVYWYRQLPEEGLKFMVYLQKENIIDESGMPKERFSAEFPKEGPSILRIQQVVRGDSAAYFCASSPRSGEDTDTQYFGPGTRLTVL.

The V and J genes are TRBV29-1 and TRBJ1-1; the match to TRBD1 covers 8 bases. V lost 5 bases to trimming and J lost 5 bases; unmatched junction nucleotides: 7. The germline CDR1 and CDR2 sequences are SQVTM and ANQGSEA. The CDR3 totals 13 residues. CDR3 in amino acids: CSVTGRGLTEAFF. As DNA, the CDR3 is TGCAGCGTTACGGGCAGGGGGCTTACTGAAGCTTTCTTT. The full variable domain, completed using reference TRBV29-1 and TRBJ1-1, is SAVISQKPSRDICQRGTSLTIQCQVDSQVTMMFWYRQQPGQSLTLIATANQGSEATYESGFVIDKFPISRPNLTFSTLTVSNMSPEDSSIYLCSVTGRGLTEAFFGQGTRLTVV.

The chain combines TRBV7-8 with TRBJ2-6; D is undetermined. The CDR3 is 14 amino acids. Germline V CDR1 and CDR2: SGHVS, FQNEAQ. V lost 3 bases to trimming and J lost 2 bases, with 5 bases between them. The chain's CDR3 is CASSFTAGANVLTF. As DNA, the CDR3 is TGTGCCAGCAGCTTTACAGCTGGGGCCAACGTCCTGACTTTC. Combining the CDR3 with reference TRBV7-8 and TRBJ2-6 gives the whole variable domain GAGVSQSPRYKVAKRGQDVALRCDPISGHVSLFWYQQALGQGPEFLTYFQNEAQLDKSGLPSDRFFAERPEGSVSTLKIQRTQQEDSAVYLCASSFTAGANVLTFGAGSRLTVL.

The chain combines TRBV4-2 with TRBJ2-7; TRBD1 is a possible D gene (8 bases). V lost 1 base to trimming and J lost 9 bases, with 16 bases between them. CDR1 is LGHNA and CDR2 is YNFKEQ in the germline V gene. CDR3 size: 14 residues. The CDR3: CASSQGRTGRVQYF. DNA for the CDR3: TGTGCCAGCAGCCAAGGAAGGACAGGGAGGGTGCAGTACTTC.

V gene TRBV11-2 combines with J gene TRBJ1-2; D may be TRBD1 (5 bases). The V end was cut by 5 bases, the J end by 4 bases, with 17 bases between. The CDR3 consists of 15 residues. The germline CDR1 and CDR2 sequences are SGHAT and FQNNGV. The CDR3 bases are TGTGCCAGCAGCCCCCTTGGGGCAGGGATCTATGGCTACACCTTC. As protein: CASSPLGAGIYGYTF.

The V gene is TRBV12-3 or TRBV12-4, the J gene TRBJ1-1; maybe TRBD1 (5 bases). CDR3 length equals 13 residues. The V gene lost 3 bases and the J gene lost 4 bases, with 9 bases spanning the gap. The CDR3 sequence is CASSFGGPTEAFF. The CDR3 DNA follows: TGTGCCAGCAGTTTCGGGGGTCCCACTGAAGCTTTCTTT.

The V gene is TRBV3-1 (or the pseudogene TRBV3-2), the J gene TRBJ2-3, with a possible D match to TRBD1 (5 bases). Germline values: CDR1 LGHDT, CDR2 YNNKEL (reference sequence). V gave up 1 base and J gave up 2 bases, with 13 bases separating them. The CDR3 consists of 16 residues. DNA of the CDR3: TGTGCCAGCAGCCAAGGGGGAAGGGGCTACACAGATACGCAGTATTTT. This encodes CASSQGGRGYTDTQYF.

This sequence joins TRBV6-5 and TRBJ2-3; a weak D match, TRBD2 (5 bases). Trimming removed 8 bases at V and 3 bases at J, with 9 bases between. This CDR3 is built from 12 residues. CDR1 MNHEY and CDR2 SVGAGI come from the germline V gene. This chain's CDR3 is CASRGNTDTQYF. The CDR3 DNA sequence: TGTGCCAGCCGGGGAAATACAGATACGCAGTATTTT.

This clone has a single count. The chain carries TRBV3-1 (or the pseudogene TRBV3-2) and TRBJ1-5, with D possibly TRBD1 on 6 matching bases. Trimming stripped 1 base from V and 2 bases from J, with 18 bases between. The CDR3 contains 18 residues. Per germline, CDR1 LGHDT and CDR2 YNNKEL (reference sequence). The CDR3: CASSQGGNRDLRNQPQHF. The CDR3 DNA is TGTGCCAGCAGCCAAGGGGGGAACAGGGACCTCCGCAATCAGCCCCAGCATTTT.

The chain is built from TRBV27 and TRBJ2-3; 7 bases are shared with TRBD2. The V gene end was trimmed by 2 bases and the J gene end by 2 bases; junction bases not matched to a gene: 4. Per germline, CDR1 MNHEY and CDR2 SMNVEV (reference sequence). The CDR3 spans 15 residues. The CDR3 DNA reads as TGTGCCAGCAGTTTAAAGCGGGGCCCCACAGATACGCAGTATTTT. It translates to CASSLKRGPTDTQYF.

The chain combines TRBV2 with TRBJ2-2; tentatively, D is TRBD2 (6 bases). CDR1 SNHLY and CDR2 FYNNEI come from the germline V gene. CDR3 size: 14 residues. Trimming left V 8 bases short and J 5 bases short, with 15 bases between. The CDR3 DNA follows: TGTGCCAGCTCTGATTCTAGCGCGACCGGGGAGCTGTTTTTT. The encoded protein is CASSDSSATGELFF. Full variable domain (remainder filled in from reference TRBV2 and TRBJ2-2): EPEVTQTPSHQVTQMGQEVILRCVPISNHLYFYWYRQILGQKVEFLVSFYNNEISEKSEIFDDQFSVERPDGSNFTLKIRSTKLEDSAMYFCASSDSSATGELFFGEGSRLTVL.

This rearrangement joins TRBV4-1 to TRBJ1-1, with 8 bases fitting TRBD1. In germline, CDR1 is MGHRA, CDR2 YSYEKL. The CDR3 is 17 amino acids. J lost 1 base, V lost 1 base, and 8 bases had no gene match. In nucleotides, the CDR3 is TGCGCCAGCAGCCAAGTGCAGGGGGCGGGGGAGAACACTGAAGCTTTCTTT. This sequence encodes CASSQVQGAGENTEAFF.

This chain links TRBV6-2 or TRBV6-3 with TRBJ1-1, with D possibly TRBD1 on 5 matching bases. Germline lookup yields CDR1 MNHEY and CDR2 SVGEGT. This CDR3 is built from 15 residues. V was clipped by 4 bases and J by 5 bases, with 17 bases between them. The CDR3 coding sequence is TGTGCCAGCAGTTCCGCGGGGGGAGGAAGGACTGAAGCTTTCTTT. Translated: CASSSAGGGRTEAFF.

For the CDR3, the DNA is TGTGCCAGCAGCTTAGACGGAGGGAAGCCATTCTTT. Encoded protein: CASSLDGGKPFF. V gene TRBV7-9 combines with J gene TRBJ1-1; D uncertain. Deletions cut 1 base from V and 14 bases from J, with 14 bases between. The CDR3 contains 12 residues. Germline assignment: CDR1 SEHNR and CDR2 FQNEAQ (reference sequence).

V is TRBV5-1 and J is TRBJ1-3, with D possibly TRBD1 on 6 matching bases. This CDR3 has 17 amino acids. Per the germline V gene, CDR1 is SGHRS and CDR2 is YFSETQ. V gave up 0 bases and J gave up 2 bases, with 15 bases separating them. The CDR3: CASSLVGGQLPGNTIYF. CDR3 DNA sequence: TGCGCCAGCAGCTTGGTGGGGGGGCAGCTACCTGGAAACACCATATATTTT. The complete variable domain, with remaining parts taken from reference TRBV5-1 and TRBJ1-3, reads KAGVTQTPRYLIKTRGQQVTLSCSPISGHRSVSWYQQTPGQGLQFLFEYFSETQRNKGNFPGRFSGRQFSNSRSEMNVSTLELGDSALYLCASSLVGGQLPGNTIYFGEGSWLTVV.

The V call is TRBV9, the J call TRBJ1-4, with 9 bases lining up with TRBD1. The CDR3 consists of 15 residues. CDR1 and CDR2 from the germline V gene are SGDLS and YYNGEE. Trimming cost V 4 bases and J 4 bases; bases outside gene matches: 5. In DNA, the CDR3 is TGTGCCAGCAGCTCGGGACAGGGCCTTAATGAAAAACTGTTTTTT. It codes for CASSSGQGLNEKLFF.

This clone came up a few times. The rearrangement joins TRBV3-1 (or the pseudogene TRBV3-2) to TRBJ2-5; D is ambiguous. Trimming pared 5 bases from V and 4 bases from J, leaving 14 bases between. Germline values: CDR1 LGHDT, CDR2 YNNKEL (reference sequence). The CDR3 runs 14 residues. The CDR3 protein is CASSSRVDLETQYF. The CDR3 DNA reads as TGTGCCAGCAGCTCTCGGGTCGATCTAGAGACCCAGTACTTC.

J is TRBJ2-2 and V is TRBV7-9, with D hard to call. Germline CDR1 and CDR2: SEHNR and FQNEAQ (reference sequence). V lost 7 bases and J lost 6, with 6 bases in between. The CDR3 consists of 11 residues. The CDR3 loop is CASTTSGELFF. In nucleotides, the CDR3 is TGTGCCAGCACCACGTCCGGGGAGCTGTTTTTT.